What follows describes a single T cell receptor (beta chain). TCRdb reprocessed the 5' RACE reads with MiXCR, giving one entry per CDR3 protein. The data contain 350,000 to 500,000 distinct CDR3 sequences, approximately 18% of them singletons. The data were obtained in a study of identical twins. Germline assignment: CDR1 SNHLY and CDR2 FYNNEI. V was pared by 7 bases and J by 2 bases, with 10 bases of the junction left unmatched. The CDR3 has 15 residues. The V and J genes are TRBV2 and TRBJ2-7; 8 positions match TRBD1. This sequence was found in a man aged 45-65 years in good health. Sequences were obtained from naive T cells sorted from blood. CDR3 nucleotide sequence: TGTGCCAGCAATAGACAGGGGATAGGAGCCTACGAGCAGTACTTC. Its protein product is CASNRQGIGAYEQYF.